Listed below are T cell receptor beta chains from one sample, sequenced in a study of cytomegalovirus exposure and HLA in healthy donors. TCRdb keeps only in-frame clones here, not all; method: immunoSEQ multiplex PCR. The table includes 99,000 or so clones, about four fifths detected once. The sample taken for sequencing was PBMCs. The receptor set was obtained from a man aged 25-45 years in good health and CMV-seronegative. CDR3s include the opening cysteine and the closing phenylalanine or tryptophan. Each record gives: D gene, V gene, clone size, J gene, CDR3 protein, CDR3 DNA. D genes are given only for firm matches. A row's size may be missing; if present it is once, few, many or a size class.

>-|TRBV19|few|TRBJ2-2
CASSRGDSPTGELFF
TGTGCCAGTAGTAGGGGGGACAGCCCCACCGGGGAGCTGTTTTTT
>TRBD1|TRBV5-1|-|TRBJ2-5
CASSGVTGAQETQYF
TGCGCCAGCAGCGGGGTGACAGGGGCCCAAGAGACCCAGTACTTC
>-|TRBV18|-|TRBJ1-4
CASSPGHLEKLFF
TGTGCCAGCTCACCGGGACACCTGGAAAAACTGTTTTTT
>TRBD1|TRBV2|-|TRBJ1-1
CASTSGGTEAFF
TGTGCCAGCACCTCAGGGGGCACTGAAGCTTTCTTT
>-|TRBV5-4|-|TRBJ2-2
CASSPTVDSNTGELFF
TGTGCCAGCAGCCCCACCGTCGACTCGAACACCGGGGAGCTGTTTTTT
>-|TRBV27|-|TRBJ2-1
CASGNWGDNEQFF
TGTGCCAGCGGAAATTGGGGAGACAATGAGCAGTTCTTC
>TRBD2|TRBV4-1|-|TRBJ2-1
CASSQSQGLAAYNEQFF
TGCGCCAGCAGCCAATCCCAGGGACTAGCGGCTTACAATGAGCAGTTCTTC
>TRBD1|TRBV6-5|-|TRBJ1-6
CASSYTGTGGLSPLHF
TGTGCCAGCAGTTACACCGGGACAGGGGGCCTTTCACCCCTCCACTTT
>-|TRBV27|-|TRBJ1-2
CASSQTFQGSNYGYTF
TGTGCCAGCAGTCAAACATTTCAGGGGTCTAACTATGGCTACACCTTC
>TRBD2|TRBV9|-|TRBJ2-5
CASSALAGGLQETQYF
TGTGCCAGCAGCGCGTTAGCGGGGGGTCTCCAAGAGACCCAGTACTTC
>-|TRBV9|-|TRBJ2-5
CASSQYGTPQETQYF
TGTGCCAGCAGCCAGTACGGGACTCCACAAGAGACCCAGTACTTC
>-|TRBV7-9|-|TRBJ2-7
CASSSEFSSYEQYF
TGTGCCAGCAGCTCGGAGTTCAGTTCCTACGAGCAGTACTTC
>TRBD2|TRBV4-3|once|TRBJ2-1
CASSQDGLAETPWGNEQFF
TGCGCCAGCAGCCAAGACGGGCTAGCGGAAACACCCTGGGGCAATGAGCAGTTCTTC
>-|TRBV27|-|TRBJ2-1
CASSLLQGNNEQFF
TGTGCCAGCAGTTTACTACAGGGCAACAATGAGCAGTTCTTC
>TRBD1|TRBV7-2|once|TRBJ2-1
CASSQRTGYNEQFF
TGTGCCAGCAGCCAAAGGACAGGGTACAATGAGCAGTTCTTC
>-|TRBV10-3|few|TRBJ2-2
CAISTRGGDNTGELFF
TGTGCCATCAGTACCCGTGGGGGCGATAACACCGGGGAGCTGTTTTTT
>TRBD1|TRBV5-8|-|TRBJ1-2
CASSEIVRGPNYGYTF
TGTGCCAGCAGCGAGATAGTAAGGGGGCCTAACTATGGCTACACCTTC
>TRBD1|TRBV18|-|TRBJ1-5
CASSPRQGDQPQHF
TGTGCCAGCTCACCACGACAGGGCGATCAGCCCCAGCATTTT
>-|TRBV2|-|TRBJ2-3
CASSDPRQGTDTQYF
TGTGCCAGCAGTGACCCCCGACAGGGCACAGATACGCAGTATTTT
>TRBD1|TRBV18|-|TRBJ2-3
CASSPPGTGHADTQYF
TGTGCCAGCTCACCACCCGGGACAGGTCATGCAGATACGCAGTATTTT
>TRBD1|TRBV29-1|-|TRBJ2-5
CSVVGDRGFETQYF
TGCAGCGTTGTAGGGGACAGGGGTTTCGAGACCCAGTACTTC
>-|TRBV4-1|few|TRBJ1-1
CASSQGPPPEAFF
TGCGCCAGCAGCCAAGGGCCGCCTCCTGAAGCTTTCTTT
>-|TRBV19|-|TRBJ2-1
CASSMTKYNEQFF
TGTGCCAGTAGTATGACAAAGTACAATGAGCAGTTCTTC
>TRBD2|TRBV27|-|TRBJ2-2
CASSSVGGPIGELFF
TGTGCCAGCAGTTCCGTGGGAGGGCCAATCGGGGAGCTGTTTTTT
>TRBD1|TRBV2|-|TRBJ1-4
CASSDTDRANEKLFF
TGTGCCAGCAGTGATACGGACAGGGCTAATGAAAAACTGTTTTTT
>TRBD1|TRBV6-5|-|TRBJ1-2
CASVRQGARGYTF
TGTGCCAGCGTTAGACAGGGGGCGCGCGGCTACACCTTC
>-|TRBV20-1|-|TRBJ1-2
CSASSNYGYTF
TGCAGTGCTAGTTCAAATTATGGCTACACCTTC
>TRBD1|TRBV7-9|-|TRBJ2-1
CASSPRGQGANEQFF
TGTGCCAGCAGCCCCCGGGGGCAGGGGGCGAATGAGCAGTTCTTC
>TRBD2|TRBV19|few|TRBJ2-7
CASSGTSRYEQYF
TGTGCCAGTAGTGGGACTAGTCGGTACGAGCAGTACTTC
>-|TRBV4-3|-|TRBJ2-2
CASSQVWGFTGELFF
TGCGCCAGCAGCCAAGTTTGGGGCTTCACCGGGGAGCTGTTTTTT
>-|TRBV27|-|TRBJ2-7
CASSFHRDDYEQYF
TGTGCCAGCAGTTTCCACCGGGATGACTACGAGCAGTACTTC
>-|TRBV29-1|-|TRBJ2-1
CSVARLDNEQFF
TGCAGCGTTGCTCGGTTGGACAATGAGCAGTTCTTC
>TRBD1|TRBV15|-|TRBJ2-7
CATSRKTGNHEQYF
TGTGCCACCAGCAGGAAGACAGGGAACCACGAGCAGTACTTC
>TRBD1|TRBV5-4|few|TRBJ2-5
CASSLARQGAQTQYF
TGTGCCAGCAGCTTGGCCAGGCAGGGGGCACAGACCCAGTACTTC
>-|TRBV7-9|-|TRBJ2-5
CASSLAAGSQETQYF
TGTGCCAGCAGCTTAGCTGCAGGGTCGCAAGAGACCCAGTACTTC
>-|TRBV11-2|-|TRBJ1-1
CASSQGGHEAFF
TGTGCCAGCAGCCAAGGAGGCCATGAAGCTTTCTTT
>-|TRBV30|-|TRBJ1-2
CAWSAGVGDGYTF
TGTGCCTGGAGTGCAGGGGTTGGTGATGGCTACACCTTC
>TRBD1|TRBV5-4|-|TRBJ2-6
CASGTGLITGANVLTF
TGTGCCAGCGGGACAGGGCTTATTACTGGGGCCAACGTCCTGACTTTC
>-|TRBV13|few|TRBJ2-4
CASSHGQLAKNIQYF
TGTGCCAGCAGCCACGGACAGTTAGCCAAAAACATTCAGTACTTC
>TRBD2|TRBV5-4|-|TRBJ2-7
CASSFLAVPIEQYF
TGTGCCAGCAGCTTTCTAGCGGTTCCAATCGAGCAGTACTTC
>-|TRBV9|-|TRBJ2-5
CASSVNGETQYF
TGTGCCAGCAGCGTAAACGGAGAGACCCAGTACTTC
>TRBD2|TRBV13|once|TRBJ2-1
CASSFSTSGIYNEQFF
TGTGCCAGCAGCTTCAGTACTAGCGGGATCTACAATGAGCAGTTCTTC
>TRBD1|TRBV19|-|TRBJ1-1
CASRRTGLNTEAFF
TGTGCCAGTAGGCGGACAGGACTGAACACTGAAGCTTTCTTT
>TRBD2|TRBV5-1|-|TRBJ2-3
CASRMLGTSDTDTQYF
TGCGCCAGCAGGATGTTGGGGACTAGCGACACAGATACGCAGTATTTT
>-|TRBV19|-|TRBJ2-1
CASRTKGQSSYNEQFF
TGTGCCAGTAGAACTAAAGGACAGAGCTCCTACAATGAGCAGTTCTTC
>-|TRBV6-1|-|TRBJ1-1
CASNREANTEAFF
TGTGCCAGCAACCGGGAGGCTAACACTGAAGCTTTCTTT
>TRBD1|TRBV5-1|-|TRBJ2-7
CASQGTASYEQYF
TGCGCCAGTCAAGGGACAGCTTCCTACGAGCAGTACTTC
>-|TRBV30|-|TRBJ1-5
CAWSQVYSNQPQHF
TGTGCCTGGAGCCAGGTGTATAGCAATCAGCCCCAGCATTTT
>-|TRBV15|-|TRBJ1-2
CATSRDRERRGYTF
TGTGCCACCAGCAGAGATCGGGAAAGGAGGGGCTACACCTTC
>TRBD1|TRBV27|-|TRBJ1-5
CASSPGTGGNQPQHF
TGTGCCAGCAGTCCAGGGACAGGGGGCAATCAGCCCCAGCATTTT
>-|TRBV7-8|-|TRBJ1-4
CASSTGWGQVNEKLFF
TGTGCCAGCAGCACCGGGTGGGGCCAGGTTAATGAAAAACTGTTTTTT
>-|TRBV2|-|TRBJ1-1
CASKLGPNTEAFF
TGTGCCAGCAAGCTGGGCCCCAACACTGAAGCTTTCTTT
>TRBD1|TRBV6-5|-|TRBJ2-7
CASSLSDRGLHEQYF
TGTGCCAGCAGTTTATCGGACAGGGGGCTTCACGAGCAGTACTTC
>-|TRBV28|few|TRBJ1-2
CASSFPIRGYGYTF
TGTGCCAGCAGTTTCCCCATTAGGGGCTATGGCTACACCTTC
>TRBD2|TRBV28|-|TRBJ2-5
CASSGGGIETQYF
TGTGCCAGCAGCGGGGGGGGGATTGAGACCCAGTACTTC
>-|TRBV4-3|few|TRBJ2-7
CASSRARGDSYEQYF
TGCGCCAGCAGCCGTGCCAGGGGTGATTCCTACGAGCAGTACTTC
>TRBD1|TRBV19|-|TRBJ2-2
CASQQGAATGELFF
TGTGCCAGTCAGCAGGGGGCGGCCACCGGGGAGCTGTTTTTT
>TRBD1|TRBV5-1|-|TRBJ2-1
CASSLGQGGGPNEQFF
TGCGCCAGCAGCTTGGGACAGGGTGGGGGCCCCAATGAGCAGTTCTTC